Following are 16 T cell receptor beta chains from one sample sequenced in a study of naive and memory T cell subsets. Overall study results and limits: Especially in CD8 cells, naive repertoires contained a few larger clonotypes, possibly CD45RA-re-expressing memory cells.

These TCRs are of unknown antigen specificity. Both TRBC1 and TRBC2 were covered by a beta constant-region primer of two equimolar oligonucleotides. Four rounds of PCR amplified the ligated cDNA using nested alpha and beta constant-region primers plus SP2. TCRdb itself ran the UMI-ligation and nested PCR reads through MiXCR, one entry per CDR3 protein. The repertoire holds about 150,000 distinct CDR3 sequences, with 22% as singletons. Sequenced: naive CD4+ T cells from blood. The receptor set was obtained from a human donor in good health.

Written as DNA, the CDR3 is TGTGCCAGCAGGGGCAGGGGGCTAGGCACTGAAGCTTTCTTT. Protein: CASRGRGLGTEAFF. V usage is TRBV25-1 and J usage is TRBJ1-1; 8 bases agree with TRBD1. The germline V gene encodes CDR1 MGHDK and CDR2 SYGVNS. V dropped 6 bases and J dropped 4; count of bases not matched to a gene: 7. The CDR3 length is 14 residues. The whole variable domain, filled in from reference TRBV25-1 and TRBJ1-1, reads EADIYQTPRYLVIGTGKKITLECSQTMGHDKMYWYQQDPGMELHLIHYSYGVNSTEKGDLSSESTVSRIRTEHFPLTLESARPSHTSQYLCASRGRGLGTEAFFGQGTRLTVV.

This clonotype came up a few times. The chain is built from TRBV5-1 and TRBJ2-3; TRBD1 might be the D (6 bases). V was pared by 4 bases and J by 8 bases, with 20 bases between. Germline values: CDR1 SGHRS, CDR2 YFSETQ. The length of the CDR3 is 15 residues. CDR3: CASSPSRDIIGTQYF. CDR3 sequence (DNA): TGCGCCAGCAGCCCGTCCCGGGACATCATCGGTACGCAGTATTTT.

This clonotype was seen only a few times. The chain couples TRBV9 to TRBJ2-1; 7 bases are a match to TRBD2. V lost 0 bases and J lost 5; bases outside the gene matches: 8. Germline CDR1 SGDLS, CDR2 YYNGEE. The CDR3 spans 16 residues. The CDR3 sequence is CASSVALWEGHNEQFF. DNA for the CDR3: TGTGCCAGCAGCGTAGCTTTGTGGGAGGGCCACAATGAGCAGTTCTTC.

CDR3 DNA sequence: TGTGCCAGCTCAGCGACTAGCTCGGAAATCGTCGAGCAGTACTTC. Translating it yields CASSATSSEIVEQYF. This chain uses TRBV18 with TRBJ2-7, with 7 positions matching TRBD2. The CDR3 has 15 residues. Germline V gene lookup returns CDR1 KGHSH and CDR2 LQKENI. Losses at the gene ends were 5 bases for V and 6 bases for J; bases not matched to a gene: 13.

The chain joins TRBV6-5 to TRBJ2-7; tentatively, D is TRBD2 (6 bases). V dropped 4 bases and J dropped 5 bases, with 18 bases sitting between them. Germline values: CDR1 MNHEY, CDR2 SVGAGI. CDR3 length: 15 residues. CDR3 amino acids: CASSLPGWRGNEQYF. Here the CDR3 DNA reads TGTGCCAGCAGTTTACCTGGGTGGAGGGGCAACGAGCAGTACTTC.

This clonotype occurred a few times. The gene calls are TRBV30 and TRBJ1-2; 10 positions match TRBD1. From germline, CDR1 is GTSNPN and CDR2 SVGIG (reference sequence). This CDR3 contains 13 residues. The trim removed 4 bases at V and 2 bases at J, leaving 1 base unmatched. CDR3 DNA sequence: TGTGCCTGGATGGGACAGGGGAACTATGGCTACACCTTC. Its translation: CAWMGQGNYGYTF.

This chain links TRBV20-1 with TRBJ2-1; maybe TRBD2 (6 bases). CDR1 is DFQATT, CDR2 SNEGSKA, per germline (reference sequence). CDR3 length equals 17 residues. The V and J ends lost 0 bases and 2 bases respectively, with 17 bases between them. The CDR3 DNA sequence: TGCAGTGCTAGAGATTCCAGGCGGGATACGGCCTACAATGAGCAGTTCTTC. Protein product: CSARDSRRDTAYNEQFF.

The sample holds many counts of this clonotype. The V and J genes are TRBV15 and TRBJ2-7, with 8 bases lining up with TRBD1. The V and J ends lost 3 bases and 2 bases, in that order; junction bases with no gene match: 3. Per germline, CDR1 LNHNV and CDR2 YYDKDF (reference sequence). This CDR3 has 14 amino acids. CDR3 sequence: CATSSDRGPYEQYF. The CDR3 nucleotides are TGTGCCACCAGCAGCGACAGGGGTCCCTACGAGCAGTACTTC. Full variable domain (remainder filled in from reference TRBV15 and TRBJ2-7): DAMVIQNPRYQVTQFGKPVTLSCSQTLNHNVMYWYQQKSSQAPKLLFHYYDKDFNNEADTPDNFQSRRPNTSFCFLDIRSPGLGDTAMYLCATSSDRGPYEQYFGPGTRLTVT.

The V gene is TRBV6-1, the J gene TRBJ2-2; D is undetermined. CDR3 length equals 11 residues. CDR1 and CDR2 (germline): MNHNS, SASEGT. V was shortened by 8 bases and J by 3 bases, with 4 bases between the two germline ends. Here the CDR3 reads CASAYTGELFF. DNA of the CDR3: TGTGCCAGCGCCTACACCGGGGAGCTGTTTTTT.

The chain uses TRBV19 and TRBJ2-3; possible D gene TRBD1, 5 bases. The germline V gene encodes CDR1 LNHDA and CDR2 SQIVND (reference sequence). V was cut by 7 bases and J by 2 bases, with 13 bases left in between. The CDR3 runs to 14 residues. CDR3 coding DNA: TGTGCCAGTAAGGACAAACTGTTCACAGATACGCAGTATTTT. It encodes CASKDKLFTDTQYF.

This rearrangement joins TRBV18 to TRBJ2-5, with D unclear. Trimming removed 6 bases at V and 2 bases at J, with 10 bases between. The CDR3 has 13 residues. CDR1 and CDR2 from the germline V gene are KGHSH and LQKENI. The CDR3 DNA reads TGTGCCAGCTCGCGATCAAAGCAAGAGACCCAGTACTTC. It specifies CASSRSKQETQYF.

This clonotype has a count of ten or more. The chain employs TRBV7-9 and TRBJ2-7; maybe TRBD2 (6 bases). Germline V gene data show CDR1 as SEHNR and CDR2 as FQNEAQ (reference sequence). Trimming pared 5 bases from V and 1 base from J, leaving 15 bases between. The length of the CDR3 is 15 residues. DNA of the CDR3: TGTGCCAGCAGCCTACCGGGACTCGCTTCCTACGAGCAGTACTTC. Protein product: CASSLPGLASYEQYF.

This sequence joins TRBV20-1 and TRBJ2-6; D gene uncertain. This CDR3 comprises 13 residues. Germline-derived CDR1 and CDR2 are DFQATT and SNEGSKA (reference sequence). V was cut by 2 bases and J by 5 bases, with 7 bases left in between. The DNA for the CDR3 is TGCAGTGCTAGACAGTTTTGGGCCAACGTCCTGACTTTC. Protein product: CSARQFWANVLTF.

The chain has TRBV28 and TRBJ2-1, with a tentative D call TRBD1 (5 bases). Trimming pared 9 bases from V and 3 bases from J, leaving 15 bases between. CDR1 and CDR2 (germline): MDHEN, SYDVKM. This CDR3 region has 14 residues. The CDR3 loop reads CASKGMGGYNEQFF. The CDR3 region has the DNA TGTGCCAGTAAGGGGATGGGCGGCTACAATGAGCAGTTCTTC.

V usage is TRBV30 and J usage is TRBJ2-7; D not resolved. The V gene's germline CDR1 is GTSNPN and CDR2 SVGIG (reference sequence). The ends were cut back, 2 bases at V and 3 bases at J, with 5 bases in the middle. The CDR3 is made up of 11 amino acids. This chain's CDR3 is CAWSPGYEQYF. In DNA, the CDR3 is TGTGCCTGGAGTCCAGGCTACGAGCAGTACTTC.

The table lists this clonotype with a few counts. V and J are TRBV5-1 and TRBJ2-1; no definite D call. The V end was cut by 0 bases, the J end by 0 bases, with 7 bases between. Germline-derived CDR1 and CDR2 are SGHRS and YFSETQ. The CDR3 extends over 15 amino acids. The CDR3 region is CASSLGEGSYNEQFF. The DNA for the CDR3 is TGCGCCAGCAGCTTGGGGGAAGGCTCCTACAATGAGCAGTTCTTC.